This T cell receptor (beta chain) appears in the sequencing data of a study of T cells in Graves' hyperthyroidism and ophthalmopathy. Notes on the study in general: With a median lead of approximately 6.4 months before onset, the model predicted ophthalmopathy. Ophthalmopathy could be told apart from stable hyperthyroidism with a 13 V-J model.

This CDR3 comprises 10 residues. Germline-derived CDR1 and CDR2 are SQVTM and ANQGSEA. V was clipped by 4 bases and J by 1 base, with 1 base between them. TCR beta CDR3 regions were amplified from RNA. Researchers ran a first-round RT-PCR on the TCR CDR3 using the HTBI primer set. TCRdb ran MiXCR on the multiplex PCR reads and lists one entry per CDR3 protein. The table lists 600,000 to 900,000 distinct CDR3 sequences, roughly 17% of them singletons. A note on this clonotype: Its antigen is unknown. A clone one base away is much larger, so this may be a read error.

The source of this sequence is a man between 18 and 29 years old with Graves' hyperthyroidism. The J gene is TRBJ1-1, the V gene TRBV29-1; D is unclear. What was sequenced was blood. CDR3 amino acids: CSVGNTEAFF. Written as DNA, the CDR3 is TGCAGCGTTGGGAACACTGAAGCTTTCTTT.